These T cell receptor beta chains were read from a single sample in a study of cytomegalovirus exposure and HLA in healthy donors. Only in-frame clones appear in the TCRdb table, and some are missing; sequencing was by immunoSEQ multiplex PCR. The table records roughly 200,000 clones, 80% of them present only once. What was sequenced was PBMCs. These receptors originate from a man between 40 and 49 years old in good health and CMV-seronegative. The CDR3 runs from the conserved cysteine through the conserved F or W. A D gene is named only where the DNA matches it firmly. Size is stated for part of the rows, as once, few or many counts, or as a class when the clone is expanded.

CDR3	DNA	V	J	size	D
CASSLVSPKGGTEAFF	TGTGCCAGCAGCTTAGTTTCTCCCAAAGGGGGCACTGAAGCTTTCTTT	TRBV11-2	TRBJ1-1	.	.
CASSPSGGGDEQYF	TGCGCCAGCAGCCCTAGCGGGGGGGGAGACGAGCAGTACTTC	TRBV4-3	TRBJ2-7	.	TRBD2
CASSQEFETGTPEVEKLFF	TGCGCCAGCAGCCAAGAATTCGAGACAGGGACTCCTGAGGTTGAAAAACTGTTTTTT	TRBV4-1	TRBJ1-4	.	TRBD1
CASSSPGQGLHEQYF	TGTGCTAGCAGTTCTCCGGGACAGGGGCTACACGAGCAGTACTTC	TRBV6-6	TRBJ2-7	.	TRBD1
CASSPRQRGYEQYF	TGTGCCAGCAGCCCGCGGCAGCGGGGGTACGAGCAGTACTTC	TRBV7-9	TRBJ2-7	.	TRBD2
CASSTSPGGVETGELFF	TGTGCCAGCAGCACATCACCAGGGGGTGTAGAAACCGGGGAGCTGTTTTTT	TRBV7-3	TRBJ2-2	few	TRBD1
CASSLASGVRSWYQETQYF	TGTGCCAGCAGCTTAGCTAGCGGGGTTCGTTCTTGGTACCAAGAGACCCAGTACTTC	TRBV7-6	TRBJ2-5	.	TRBD2
CASSTLDSSNYGYTF	TGTGCCAGTAGTACCTTGGACAGCTCTAACTATGGCTACACCTTC	TRBV19	TRBJ1-2	.	.
CAISESVGGNYGYTF	TGTGCCATCAGTGAGTCGGTGGGGGGGAACTATGGCTACACCTTC	TRBV10-3	TRBJ1-2	.	.
CASTGEGIEAFF	TGTGCCAGCACAGGGGAGGGAATCGAAGCTTTCTTT	TRBV9	TRBJ1-1	.	.
CASSYSWGQGGEQYF	TGTGCCAGCAGTTACTCGTGGGGACAGGGAGGTGAGCAGTACTTC	TRBV6-6	TRBJ2-7	.	TRBD1
CASSLRRDQETQYF	TGTGCCAGCAGCTTACGCCGGGACCAAGAGACCCAGTACTTC	TRBV11-3	TRBJ2-5	.	.
CASLPGQYYEQYF	TGTGCCAGTTTACCGGGACAGTACTACGAGCAGTACTTC	TRBV2	TRBJ2-7	few	TRBD1
CAISTGAGQPQHF	TGTGCCATCAGTACAGGGGCAGGGCAGCCCCAGCATTTT	TRBV10-3	TRBJ1-5	.	TRBD1
CASSYFAGGGETQYF	TGTGCCAGCAGTTACTTTGCGGGGGGAGGAGAGACCCAGTACTTC	TRBV6-5	TRBJ2-5	.	TRBD2
CASSHTTDTGELFF	TGTGCCAGCAGCCACACGACAGACACCGGGGAGCTGTTTTTT	TRBV7-9	TRBJ2-2	.	.
CASGQFYGYTF	TGTGCCAGCGGACAGTTCTATGGCTACACCTTC	TRBV7-9	TRBJ1-2	few	.
CASRDDGLVYEQYF	TGTGCCAGCAGGGACGATGGACTAGTCTACGAGCAGTACTTC	TRBV6-5	TRBJ2-7	once	TRBD2
CASSRDSFIGYTF	TGTGCCAGCAGTCGGGACAGTTTTATTGGCTACACCTTC	TRBV7-2	TRBJ1-2	.	TRBD1
CAWSPGTGDLDTQYF	TGTGCCTGGAGCCCCGGGACAGGGGATTTAGATACGCAGTATTTT	TRBV30	TRBJ2-3	.	TRBD1
CASSPSTNTGELFF	TGTGCCAGCTCACCTAGCACGAACACCGGGGAGCTGTTTTTT	TRBV18	TRBJ2-2	once	.
CAWTEQTGRNGYTF	TGTGCCTGGACCGAACAGACAGGGCGAAATGGCTACACCTTC	TRBV30	TRBJ1-2	.	TRBD1
CASSIDRQGRGGGANVLTF	TGTGCCAGTAGTATAGATAGACAGGGACGGGGCGGCGGGGCCAACGTCCTGACTTTC	TRBV19	TRBJ2-6	.	TRBD1
CASSPLTGTGEKLFF	TGTGCCAGCTCACCGCTGACAGGGACGGGAGAAAAACTGTTTTTT	TRBV18	TRBJ1-4	.	TRBD1
CASSGRQGAINEQFF	TGTGCCAGCAGTGGCCGACAGGGGGCGATCAATGAGCAGTTCTTC	TRBV6-1	TRBJ2-1	.	TRBD1
CASSPTGQAAYEQYF	TGTGCCAGCAGTCCCACCGGACAGGCAGCCTACGAGCAGTACTTC	TRBV27	TRBJ2-7	.	TRBD1
CAWTEGTSETQYF	TGTGCCTGGACCGAGGGGACTAGCGAGACCCAGTACTTC	TRBV30	TRBJ2-5	few	TRBD2
CASSSLSTTYEQYF	TGTGCCAGCAGCTCCCTCTCCACGACTTACGAGCAGTACTTC	TRBV7-6	TRBJ2-7	.	.
CASSFGTASYEQYF	TGTGCCAGCAGTTTCGGGACAGCCTCCTACGAGCAGTACTTC	TRBV27	TRBJ2-7	.	TRBD1